The present entry profiles one T cell receptor beta chain with its context. Its target is unknown. Germline V gene data show CDR1 as SNHLY and CDR2 as FYNNEI. V was pared by 0 bases and J by 4 bases, with 9 bases between. The CDR3 has 14 residues. TCRdb keeps only in-frame clones here, not all; method: immunoSEQ multiplex PCR. The table includes about 100,000 clones, approximately 90% detected once. This sample stems from a study of T cell responses to AZD1222 COVID-19 vaccine. About the study: Second-dose schedules of about 4 or about 12 weeks were combined.

Regarding the study as a whole: Two doses of AZD1222 preceded a rise in Spike-specific TCR breadth and depth. Among those given AZD1222, only 6 or 7 were seropositive at baseline.

The sequence was collected from an adult in good health. This specimen was peripheral blood, taken on day 0 of AZD1222 vaccination. The chain has TRBV2 and TRBJ2-5; D is unresolved. As DNA, the CDR3 is TGTGCCAGCAGTGAAGCTAGCAGAAGAGAGACCCAGTACTTC. It encodes CASSEASRRETQYF.